This T cell receptor beta chain was identified in a study of monozygotic twins with inflammatory bowel disease. This CDR3 comprises 18 residues. Germline values: CDR1 ENHRY, CDR2 SYGVKD. TCRdb re-called the 5' RACE reads and catalogs CDR3 proteins one per entry, DNA excluded. The sample data list nearly 450,000 distinct CDR3 sequences. Sequencing used blood. The receptor comes from a human donor with ulcerative colitis or Crohn's disease, or a healthy co-twin of an affected twin (not recorded which). The chain combines TRBV10-3 with TRBJ2-5; TCRdb's assignment of TRBD2 cannot be checked, as there is no DNA. The CDR3: CAISPGGAAGEYQETQYF.